Listed below are T cell receptor beta chains from one sample, sequenced in a study of regulatory T cells in long-lasting Graves disease. MiXCR was run by TCRdb on the multiplex PCR reads, yielding one entry per CDR3 protein. This sample has some 460,000 distinct CDR3 sequences; roughly 17% occur once, and the top ten carry 10% to 15%. This sample also appeared in a second study, on T cells in Graves' hyperthyroidism and ophthalmopathy.

The sequencing used peripheral blood mononuclear cells (PBMCs), collected at new diagnosis, from a patient treated with antithyroid drugs. The receptors derive from a man in his forties or fifties with Graves disease. CDR3s include the opening cysteine and the closing phenylalanine or tryptophan.

cdr3_aa	j_call	v_call
CATNPYRGGTYEQYF	TRBJ2-7	TRBV10-3
CASSARPSVAEQFF	TRBJ2-1	TRBV7-2
CASSLNAGLAGYEQYF	TRBJ2-7	TRBV27
CASSVTTSRTDTQYF	TRBJ2-3	TRBV19
CSVTKPKGSLREAFF	TRBJ1-1	TRBV29-1
CASSLSIKETQYF	TRBJ2-5	TRBV28
CASGSQNSYEQYF	TRBJ2-7	TRBV12-5
CASSFGQNTGELFF	TRBJ2-2	TRBV28
CASSVGGLIPYEQYF	TRBJ2-7	TRBV9
CASSPGQARGYTF	TRBJ1-2	TRBV7-9
CASSFIGTGYGYTF	TRBJ1-2	TRBV27
CASKTGGKEQYF	TRBJ2-7	TRBV7-9
CASRLVSGSSYNEQFF	TRBJ2-1	TRBV2
CASSSPSGYEQYF	TRBJ2-7	TRBV13
CASSPRQGAGLAEAFF	TRBJ1-1	TRBV2
CASTPGTNTEAFF	TRBJ1-1	TRBV14
CASTTTGIGEKLFF	TRBJ1-4	TRBV3-1
CASSSDSSSTDTQYF	TRBJ2-3	TRBV7-6
CASSPMGSGIIDEQYF	TRBJ2-7	TRBV5-1
CASTERLAGTGELFF	TRBJ2-2	TRBV2
CASSTPGGAVGTEAFF	TRBJ1-1	TRBV7-9
CASSPLGWTSGLTYEQYF	TRBJ2-7	TRBV3-1
CASSRGQGARNEQFF	TRBJ2-1	TRBV11-3
CASSYAGQGKQPQHF	TRBJ1-5	TRBV12-3/TRBV12-4
CASSLGDRVDIQYF	TRBJ2-4	TRBV5-8
CASSPPSTYEQYF	TRBJ2-7	TRBV28
CASSQNLVQYGGTEAFF	TRBJ1-1	TRBV11-2
CSRTRRQDEQFF	TRBJ2-1	TRBV20-1
CASSPLSSGRGEQYF	TRBJ2-7	TRBV7-9
CASSLSAGDEQYF	TRBJ2-7	TRBV11-2
CASSPGGLGSYNEQFF	TRBJ2-1	TRBV28
CASIGTGTYEQYF	TRBJ2-7	TRBV28
CASGDGGLTGYEQYF	TRBJ2-7	TRBV28
CATSRGVELSEQFF	TRBJ2-1	TRBV15
CASSITGAASTDTQYF	TRBJ2-3	TRBV6-2/TRBV6-3
CSVCTRIYNEQFF	TRBJ2-1	TRBV29-1
CASGRESYEQYF	TRBJ2-7	TRBV2
CASSIGLAGVASYNEQFF	TRBJ2-1	TRBV5-4
CSVDEDRKGTGELFF	TRBJ2-2	TRBV29-1
CAWSQGLPNQPQHF	TRBJ1-5	TRBV30
CASSFDRGPYNEQFF	TRBJ2-1	TRBV6-1
CASSTGLDTTGELFF	TRBJ2-2	TRBV6-1
CASSQVRDQPQHF	TRBJ1-5	TRBV3-1
CATEDGGGMNTGELFF	TRBJ2-2	TRBV6-1
CASSPIARGNTEAFF	TRBJ1-1	TRBV18
CSARKGFMSIDEQFF	TRBJ2-1	TRBV20-1
CASSLGVGERYF	TRBJ2-7	TRBV12-3/TRBV12-4
CASSLWSGSQPQHF	TRBJ1-5	TRBV28
CASCRDLFLAGELFF	TRBJ2-2	TRBV28
CASSPGTGRDRDRQYF	TRBJ2-3	TRBV3-1
CASRHRRMSSYNEQFF	TRBJ2-1	TRBV12-3/TRBV12-4
CASSTKGAVTGELFF	TRBJ2-2	TRBV12-3/TRBV12-4
CASRTAGISYEQYF	TRBJ2-7	TRBV6-1
CASSSPSNTEAFF	TRBJ1-1	TRBV5-1
CASRIYSTPNEKLFF	TRBJ1-4	TRBV6-2/TRBV6-3
CASRKGLANYNEQFF	TRBJ2-1	TRBV12-3/TRBV12-4
CASRRGSSEKLFF	TRBJ1-4	TRBV2
CASSLAGGGWNEQFF	TRBJ2-1	TRBV12-3/TRBV12-4
CASSYRGPERDNSPLHF	TRBJ1-6	TRBV6-2/TRBV6-3